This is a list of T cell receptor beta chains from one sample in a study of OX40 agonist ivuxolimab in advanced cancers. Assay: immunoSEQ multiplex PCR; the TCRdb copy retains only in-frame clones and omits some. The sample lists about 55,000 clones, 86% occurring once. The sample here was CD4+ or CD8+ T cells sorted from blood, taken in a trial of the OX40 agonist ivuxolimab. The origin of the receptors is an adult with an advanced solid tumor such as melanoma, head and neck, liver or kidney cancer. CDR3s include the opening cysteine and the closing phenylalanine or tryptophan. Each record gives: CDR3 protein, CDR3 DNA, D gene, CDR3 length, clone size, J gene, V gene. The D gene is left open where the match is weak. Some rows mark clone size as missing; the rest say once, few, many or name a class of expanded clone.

CDR3aa: CASSVLSGELFF; CDR3nt: TGTGCCAGCAGTGTGCTTTCCGGGGAGCTGTTTTTT; d_gene: .; len: 12; abundance: .; j_gene: TRBJ2-2; v_gene: TRBV2
CDR3aa: CASRVSQDGAEAFF; CDR3nt: TGTGCCAGCAGGGTTTCACAGGACGGGGCTGAAGCTTTCTTT; d_gene: .; len: 14; abundance: few; j_gene: TRBJ1-1; v_gene: TRBV2
CDR3aa: CASSYGGPGAGDEQFF; CDR3nt: TGTGCCAGCAGTTACGGGGGCCCGGGGGCTGGCGATGAGCAGTTCTTC; d_gene: .; len: 16; abundance: .; j_gene: TRBJ2-1; v_gene: TRBV6-5
CDR3aa: CASSSGGGTEAFF; CDR3nt: TGTGCCAGCAGTTCAGGGGGAGGCACTGAAGCTTTCTTT; d_gene: TRBD1; len: 13; abundance: .; j_gene: TRBJ1-1; v_gene: TRBV6-5
CDR3aa: CASRGQGGMNTEAFF; CDR3nt: TGTGCCAGCAGGGGACAGGGAGGAATGAACACTGAAGCTTTCTTT; d_gene: TRBD1; len: 15; abundance: .; j_gene: TRBJ1-1; v_gene: TRBV6-6
CDR3aa: CASGYRDPYEQYF; CDR3nt: TGTGCCAGCGGTTACAGGGATCCCTACGAGCAGTACTTC; d_gene: .; len: 13; abundance: .; j_gene: TRBJ2-7; v_gene: TRBV7-9
CDR3aa: CASGLGQPQHF; CDR3nt: TGTGCTAGTGGTTTGGGGCAGCCCCAGCATTTT; d_gene: .; len: 11; abundance: .; j_gene: TRBJ1-5; v_gene: TRBV12-5
CDR3aa: CASSLDSGPYYGYTF; CDR3nt: TGTGCCAGCAGCTTGGATTCAGGCCCCTACTATGGCTACACCTTC; d_gene: .; len: 15; abundance: .; j_gene: TRBJ1-2; v_gene: TRBV5-5
CDR3aa: CASSLSGWTATYEQYF; CDR3nt: TGTGCCAGCAGTTTATCTGGATGGACGGCTACCTACGAGCAGTACTTC; d_gene: .; len: 16; abundance: .; j_gene: TRBJ2-7; v_gene: TRBV27
CDR3aa: CASSGLVGPSYEQYF; CDR3nt: TGTGCCAGCAGTGGCCTAGTGGGGCCCTCCTACGAGCAGTACTTC; d_gene: .; len: 15; abundance: .; j_gene: TRBJ2-7; v_gene: TRBV2
CDR3aa: CASSLGTGHDVYGYTF; CDR3nt: TGTGCCAGCAGCTTAGGGACAGGTCACGACGTCTATGGCTACACCTTC; d_gene: TRBD1; len: 16; abundance: once; j_gene: TRBJ1-2; v_gene: TRBV7-9
CDR3aa: CASRTGPQAFF; CDR3nt: TGTGCCAGTAGAACCGGGCCCCAAGCTTTCTTT; d_gene: .; len: 11; abundance: few; j_gene: TRBJ1-1; v_gene: TRBV19
CDR3aa: CASSQLAGTEAFF; CDR3nt: TGCGCCAGCAGCCAATTGGCGGGCACTGAAGCTTTCTTT; d_gene: .; len: 13; abundance: .; j_gene: TRBJ1-1; v_gene: TRBV4-1
CDR3aa: CASSLQGAGYGYTF; CDR3nt: TGTGCCAGCAGCTTGCAGGGGGCAGGCTATGGCTACACCTTC; d_gene: TRBD1; len: 14; abundance: .; j_gene: TRBJ1-2; v_gene: TRBV5-4
CDR3aa: CASSGGPKETQYF; CDR3nt: TGTGCCAGCTCTGGGGGGCCCAAAGAGACCCAGTACTTC; d_gene: .; len: 13; abundance: .; j_gene: TRBJ2-5; v_gene: TRBV18
CDR3aa: CASSLGDRINQPQHF; CDR3nt: TGTGCCAGCAGCTTGGGGGACAGGATCAATCAGCCCCAGCATTTT; d_gene: TRBD1; len: 15; abundance: medium-sized; j_gene: TRBJ1-5; v_gene: TRBV5-6
CDR3aa: CGLDPGQGPGYTF; CDR3nt: TGCGGCCTAGACCCGGGACAGGGGCCTGGCTACACCTTC; d_gene: TRBD1; len: 13; abundance: .; j_gene: TRBJ1-2; v_gene: TRBV29-1
CDR3aa: CASSQEPGGVNTEAFF; CDR3nt: TGCGCCAGCAGCCAAGAGCCGGGAGGGGTGAACACTGAAGCTTTCTTT; d_gene: .; len: 16; abundance: .; j_gene: TRBJ1-1; v_gene: TRBV4-1
CDR3aa: CAIGEWLQKNTGELFF; CDR3nt: TGTGCCATCGGAGAGTGGTTGCAGAAAAACACCGGGGAGCTGTTTTTT; d_gene: .; len: 16; abundance: .; j_gene: TRBJ2-2; v_gene: TRBV10-3
CDR3aa: CASSLDSLGFGVEAFF; CDR3nt: TGTGCCAGCAGCTTAGATAGTTTAGGGTTTGGCGTTGAAGCTTTCTTT; d_gene: .; len: 16; abundance: few; j_gene: TRBJ1-1; v_gene: TRBV11-2
CDR3aa: CASKDVRSSTDTQYF; CDR3nt: TGTGCCAGCAAAGACGTACGTTCTAGCACAGATACGCAGTATTTT; d_gene: .; len: 15; abundance: once; j_gene: TRBJ2-3; v_gene: TRBV7-6
CDR3aa: CASSLSSGSTEAFF; CDR3nt: TGTGCCAGCAGTTTATCTTCGGGGAGTACTGAAGCTTTCTTT; d_gene: .; len: 14; abundance: .; j_gene: TRBJ1-1; v_gene: TRBV27